Listed below are T cell receptor beta chains from one sample, sequenced in a study of long-term antiretroviral therapy in people with HIV. The protocol was immunoSEQ multiplex PCR, while the TCRdb copy is restricted to in-frame clones and leaves out a portion. The table includes around 15,000 clones, about 86% detected once. Source: unsorted PBMCs, taken 0.1 years after starting antiretroviral therapy. These receptor sequences come from a man younger than 35 with HIV. CDR3s include the opening cysteine and the closing phenylalanine or tryptophan. Fields, in order: V gene, clone size, D gene, J gene, CDR3 protein, CDR3 DNA. A D gene is named only where the DNA matches it firmly. Where a row states a size, it is once, few, many or the class of an expanded clone; other rows omit it.

V gene: TRBV5-1
clone size: NA
D gene: TRBD1
J gene: TRBJ2-5
CDR3 protein: CASSPGTGHETQYF
CDR3 DNA: TGCGCCAGCAGCCCCGGGACAGGGCATGAGACCCAGTACTTC

V gene: TRBV5-4
clone size: NA
D gene: TRBD1
J gene: TRBJ1-5
CDR3 protein: CASSQDRDQPQHF
CDR3 DNA: TGTGCCAGCAGCCAAGACAGGGATCAGCCCCAGCATTTT

V gene: TRBV9
clone size: NA
D gene: NA
J gene: TRBJ1-1
CDR3 protein: CASSVGQAMNTEAFF
CDR3 DNA: TGTGCCAGCAGCGTAGGGCAAGCCATGAACACTGAAGCTTTCTTT

V gene: TRBV5-1
clone size: NA
D gene: NA
J gene: TRBJ1-2
CDR3 protein: CASSLADRYRSYGYTF
CDR3 DNA: TGCGCCAGCAGCTTGGCCGACCGGTATCGGAGCTATGGCTACACCTTC

V gene: TRBV30
clone size: NA
D gene: NA
J gene: TRBJ1-5
CDR3 protein: CAWNSLGQPQHF
CDR3 DNA: TGTGCCTGGAACTCTCTAGGTCAGCCCCAGCATTTT

V gene: TRBV5-1
clone size: once
D gene: NA
J gene: TRBJ2-7
CDR3 protein: CASSLEQSFYEQYF
CDR3 DNA: TGCGCCAGCAGCTTGGAACAGAGCTTCTACGAGCAGTACTTC

V gene: TRBV6-5
clone size: NA
D gene: TRBD2
J gene: TRBJ2-1
CDR3 protein: CASRFAGLGDNEQFF
CDR3 DNA: TGTGCCAGCAGATTCGCGGGACTAGGAGACAATGAGCAGTTCTTC

V gene: TRBV6-5
clone size: NA
D gene: TRBD1
J gene: TRBJ1-5
CDR3 protein: CASSTTGGNQPQHF
CDR3 DNA: TGTGCCAGCAGTACGACAGGGGGCAATCAGCCCCAGCATTTT

V gene: TRBV18
clone size: few
D gene: TRBD1
J gene: TRBJ1-1
CDR3 protein: CASSPLPTGTNTEAFF
CDR3 DNA: TGTGCCAGCTCACCGCTTCCGACAGGGACGAACACTGAAGCTTTCTTT

V gene: TRBV7-9
clone size: NA
D gene: NA
J gene: TRBJ2-4
CDR3 protein: CASSLPGLAKNIQYF
CDR3 DNA: TGTGCCAGCAGCTTACCAGGCCTAGCCAAAAACATTCAGTACTTC

V gene: TRBV5-6
clone size: NA
D gene: NA
J gene: TRBJ2-1
CDR3 protein: CASSESGEQFF
CDR3 DNA: TGTGCCAGCAGCGAATCGGGGGAGCAGTTCTTC

V gene: TRBV5-1
clone size: NA
D gene: TRBD2
J gene: TRBJ2-3
CDR3 protein: CASSLNGRTSTDTQYF
CDR3 DNA: TGCGCCAGCAGCTTGAACGGGAGGACAAGCACAGATACGCAGTATTTT

V gene: TRBV25-1
clone size: few
D gene: NA
J gene: TRBJ2-2
CDR3 protein: CASSERGLFTGELFF
CDR3 DNA: TGTGCCAGCAGTGAGCGAGGGCTATTTACCGGGGAGCTGTTTTTT

V gene: TRBV25-1
clone size: NA
D gene: NA
J gene: TRBJ2-7
CDR3 protein: CASSEGNEYEQYF
CDR3 DNA: TGTGCCAGCAGTGAAGGGAACGAATACGAGCAGTACTTC

V gene: TRBV7-9
clone size: NA
D gene: TRBD2
J gene: TRBJ2-5
CDR3 protein: CASSSSGGGQETQYF
CDR3 DNA: TGTGCCAGCAGCTCAAGCGGGGGGGGCCAAGAGACCCAGTACTTC

V gene: TRBV27
clone size: NA
D gene: NA
J gene: TRBJ1-1
CDR3 protein: CASSLTYRARQTEAFF
CDR3 DNA: TGTGCCAGCAGTTTAACGTACAGGGCCAGGCAAACTGAAGCTTTCTTT

V gene: TRBV27
clone size: NA
D gene: NA
J gene: TRBJ2-3
CDR3 protein: CASSPRDTDTQYF
CDR3 DNA: TGTGCCAGCAGTCCCAGGGACACAGATACGCAGTATTTT

V gene: TRBV7-9
clone size: NA
D gene: NA
J gene: TRBJ2-1
CDR3 protein: CASSLGGEQFF
CDR3 DNA: TGTGCCAGCAGCTTAGGGGGTGAGCAGTTCTTC

V gene: TRBV18
clone size: NA
D gene: NA
J gene: TRBJ2-7
CDR3 protein: CASSREYRAYEQYF
CDR3 DNA: TGTGCCAGCTCACGGGAGTATCGGGCTTACGAGCAGTACTTC

V gene: TRBV21-1
clone size: few
D gene: NA
J gene: TRBJ2-7
CDR3 protein: CASSTPRHRAHEQYF
CDR3 DNA: TGTGCCAGCAGCACCCCGAGGCACAGGGCCCACGAGCAGTACTTC

V gene: TRBV6-6
clone size: NA
D gene: TRBD1
J gene: TRBJ1-5
CDR3 protein: CASSHGQGLNQPQHF
CDR3 DNA: TGTGCCAGCAGTCACGGACAGGGCCTCAATCAGCCCCAGCATTTT

V gene: TRBV2
clone size: NA
D gene: TRBD1
J gene: TRBJ2-3
CDR3 protein: CASSEVGQKLTDTQYF
CDR3 DNA: TGTGCCAGCAGTGAAGTGGGACAGAAGCTCACAGATACGCAGTATTTT

V gene: TRBV5-4
clone size: NA
D gene: NA
J gene: TRBJ2-3
CDR3 protein: CASSRTADTQYF
CDR3 DNA: TGTGCCAGCAGCCGGACGGCAGATACGCAGTATTTT

V gene: TRBV12-5
clone size: NA
D gene: TRBD2
J gene: TRBJ2-3
CDR3 protein: CASGWGLAGADTQYF
CDR3 DNA: TGTGCTAGTGGTTGGGGACTAGCGGGAGCAGATACGCAGTATTTT

V gene: TRBV29-1
clone size: few
D gene: NA
J gene: TRBJ2-3
CDR3 protein: CSVEDLVSGLADTQYF
CDR3 DNA: TGCAGCGTTGAAGATCTGGTCAGCGGGCTGGCAGATACGCAGTATTTT

V gene: TRBV7-2
clone size: NA
D gene: NA
J gene: TRBJ1-2
CDR3 protein: CASSLEVANYGYTF
CDR3 DNA: TGTGCCAGCAGCCTAGAAGTTGCTAACTATGGCTACACCTTC

V gene: TRBV9
clone size: NA
D gene: TRBD1
J gene: TRBJ1-2
CDR3 protein: CASSQIPGQGNVNYGYTF
CDR3 DNA: TGTGCCAGCAGTCAGATTCCGGGACAGGGGAATGTTAACTATGGCTACACCTTC

V gene: TRBV9
clone size: NA
D gene: NA
J gene: TRBJ2-3
CDR3 protein: CASSVSEADTQYF
CDR3 DNA: TGTGCCAGCAGCGTTAGCGAAGCAGATACGCAGTATTTT

V gene: TRBV6-6
clone size: NA
D gene: NA
J gene: TRBJ1-2
CDR3 protein: CASRGNGGNYGYTF
CDR3 DNA: TGTGCCAGCAGGGGAAATGGCGGGAACTATGGCTACACCTTC

V gene: TRBV18
clone size: once
D gene: TRBD2
J gene: TRBJ2-3
CDR3 protein: CASSPPGLARDTQYF
CDR3 DNA: TGTGCCAGCTCACCGCCGGGACTAGCTAGGGATACGCAGTATTTT